The clone carrying this TCR beta chain has just a few counts. The record originates from a study of blood T cell repertoires in COVID-19. Sequencing was performed with immunoSEQ multiplex PCR; in TCRdb, only in-frame clones are kept and a portion is missing. The table includes 58,000 or so clones, under 85% detected once. The CDR3 contains 16 residues. V shed 7 bases, J shed 4 bases, and the junction held 5 bases outside the gene matches. Germline V gene sequence: CDR1 WNHNN, CDR2 SYGVQD (reference sequence). The V call is TRBV10-1, the J call TRBJ2-2; the match to TRBD2 covers 14 bases. Material for sequencing was peripheral blood. This receptor was obtained from a woman of 80 years or more with acute or convalescent COVID-19. Written as DNA, the CDR3 is TGCGCCAGCATGGGACTAGCGGGAGTCGGCACCGGGGAGCTGTTTTTT. It translates to CASMGLAGVGTGELFF.